Listed here is a single TCR beta chain. TCRdb reprocessed the 5' RACE reads with MiXCR, giving one entry per CDR3 protein. The table has approximately 700,000 distinct CDR3 sequences, 18% seen once. The data were obtained in a study of identical twins. Per germline, CDR1 SGHTA and CDR2 FQGNSA. The CDR3 spans 16 residues. V lost 5 bases to trimming and J lost 5 bases; unmatched junction nucleotides: 8. This sample was shared with a second study, whose subject was T cells expressing NK-cell markers.

Sequenced material: PBMCs. The receptor's source is a woman between 18 and 29 years old in good health. The chain recombines TRBV7-2 with TRBJ2-5; 13 nucleotides match TRBD2. The CDR3 reads CASSGRTSGRWETQYF. CDR3 sequence (DNA): TGTGCCAGCAGCGGACGGACTAGCGGGAGATGGGAGACCCAGTACTTC.